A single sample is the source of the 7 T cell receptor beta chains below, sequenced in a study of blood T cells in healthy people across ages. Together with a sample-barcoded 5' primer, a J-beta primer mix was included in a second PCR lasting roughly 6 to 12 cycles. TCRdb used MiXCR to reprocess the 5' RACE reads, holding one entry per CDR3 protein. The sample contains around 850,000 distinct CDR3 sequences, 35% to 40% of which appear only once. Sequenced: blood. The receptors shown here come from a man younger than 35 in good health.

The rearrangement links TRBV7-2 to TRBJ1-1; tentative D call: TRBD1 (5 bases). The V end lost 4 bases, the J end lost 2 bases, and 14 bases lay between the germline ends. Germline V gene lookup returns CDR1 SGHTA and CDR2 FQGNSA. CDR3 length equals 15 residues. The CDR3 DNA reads TGTGCCAGCAGCTGGGGGGACGGGGTCAACACTGAAGCTTTCTTT. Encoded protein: CASSWGDGVNTEAFF.

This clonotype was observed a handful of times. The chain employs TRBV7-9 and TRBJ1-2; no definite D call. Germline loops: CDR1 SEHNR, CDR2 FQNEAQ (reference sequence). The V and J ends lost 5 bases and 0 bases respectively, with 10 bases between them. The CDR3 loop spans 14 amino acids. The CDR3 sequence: CASSLSTTNYGYTF. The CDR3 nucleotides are TGTGCCAGCAGCCTCTCGACAACTAACTATGGCTACACCTTC.

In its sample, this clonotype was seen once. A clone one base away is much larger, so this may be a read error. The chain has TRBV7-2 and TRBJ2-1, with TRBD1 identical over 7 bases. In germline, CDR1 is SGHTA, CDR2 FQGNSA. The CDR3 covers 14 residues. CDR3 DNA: TGTGCCAGCAGCTTGGGGACAGAATACAATGAGCGGTTCTTC. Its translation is CASSLGTEYNERFF.

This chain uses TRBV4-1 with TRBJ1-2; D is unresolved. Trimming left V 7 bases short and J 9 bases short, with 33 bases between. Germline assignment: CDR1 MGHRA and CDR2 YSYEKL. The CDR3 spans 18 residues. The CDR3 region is CASNPKDYGETHTRSYTF. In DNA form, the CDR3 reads TGCGCCAGCAACCCAAAAGACTATGGTGAGACCCATACTAGGAGCTACACCTTC.

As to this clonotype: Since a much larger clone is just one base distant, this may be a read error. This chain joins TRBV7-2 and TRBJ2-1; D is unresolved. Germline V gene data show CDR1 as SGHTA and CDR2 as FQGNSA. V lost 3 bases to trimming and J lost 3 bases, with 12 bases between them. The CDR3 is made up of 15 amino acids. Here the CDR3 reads CASSLSRSFYNEQFF. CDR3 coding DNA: TGTGCCAGCAGCTTGAGCAGGAGCTTCTACAATGAGCAGTTCTTC.

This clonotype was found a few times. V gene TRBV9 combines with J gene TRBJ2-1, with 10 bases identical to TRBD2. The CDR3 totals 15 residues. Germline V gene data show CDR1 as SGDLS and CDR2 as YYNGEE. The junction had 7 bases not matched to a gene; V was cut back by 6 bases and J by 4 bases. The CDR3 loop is CASTLAGALYNEQFF. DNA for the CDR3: TGTGCCAGCACCCTAGCGGGGGCCCTATACAATGAGCAGTTCTTC.

In DNA form, the CDR3 reads TGTGCCAGCAGCTTCTTCGCCTCGAACACCGGGGAGCTGTTTTTT. Translated: CASSFFASNTGELFF. This rearrangement joins TRBV7-2 to TRBJ2-2, with D unresolved. This CDR3 spans 15 amino acids. Germline assignment: CDR1 SGHTA and CDR2 FQGNSA. The germline V and J ends were trimmed by 3 bases and 0 bases, with 8 bases remaining between them.